This record covers a single T cell receptor (beta chain). This record belongs to a study of T cell changes during pregnancy in multiple sclerosis. Germline CDR1 and CDR2: SGHRS and YFSETQ. This CDR3 contains 14 residues. Trimming removed 4 bases from V and 3 bases from J; junction bases left unmatched: 6. Produced via immunoSEQ multiplex PCR; TCRdb's table is partial and in-frame only. The sample lists under 80,000 clones; 85% to 95% were seen once. The chain carries TRBV5-1 and TRBJ1-1; TRBD1 aligns across 7 bases. The TCR originated in a female donor with multiple sclerosis, enrolled in a pregnancy study. Sequenced material: peripheral blood, taken before pregnancy. For the CDR3, the DNA is TGCGCCAGCAGCAACAGGGGTGGAGACACTGAAGCTTTCTTT. Its protein product is CASSNRGGDTEAFF.